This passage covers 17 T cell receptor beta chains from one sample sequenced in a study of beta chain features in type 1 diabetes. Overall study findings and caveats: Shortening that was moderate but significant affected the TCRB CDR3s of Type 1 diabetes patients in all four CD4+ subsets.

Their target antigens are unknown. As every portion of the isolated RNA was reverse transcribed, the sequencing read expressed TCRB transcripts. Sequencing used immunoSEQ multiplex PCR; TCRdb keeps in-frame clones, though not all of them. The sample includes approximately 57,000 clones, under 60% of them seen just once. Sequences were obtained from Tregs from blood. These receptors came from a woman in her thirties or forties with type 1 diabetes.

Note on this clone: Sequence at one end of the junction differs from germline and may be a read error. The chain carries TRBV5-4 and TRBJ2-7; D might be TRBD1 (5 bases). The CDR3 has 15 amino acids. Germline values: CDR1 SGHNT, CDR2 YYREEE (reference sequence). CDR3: CTSSLNSGPFYEQYF. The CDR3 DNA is TGTACCAGCAGCTTGAACTCAGGGCCTTTCTACGAGCAGTACTTC.

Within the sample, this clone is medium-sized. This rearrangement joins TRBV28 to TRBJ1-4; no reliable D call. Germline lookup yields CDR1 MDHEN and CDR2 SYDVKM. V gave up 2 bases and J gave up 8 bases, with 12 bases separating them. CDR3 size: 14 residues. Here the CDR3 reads CASSLRAGGEKLFF. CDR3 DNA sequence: TGTGCCAGCAGTTTACGGGCGGGAGGGGAAAAACTGTTTTTT.

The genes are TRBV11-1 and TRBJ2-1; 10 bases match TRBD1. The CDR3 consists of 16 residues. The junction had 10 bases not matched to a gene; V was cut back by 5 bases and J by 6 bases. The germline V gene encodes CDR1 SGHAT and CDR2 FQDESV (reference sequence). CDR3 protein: CASSPVTRDRGNEQFF. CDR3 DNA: TGTGCCAGCAGCCCCGTGACCCGGGACAGGGGCAATGAGCAGTTCTTC.

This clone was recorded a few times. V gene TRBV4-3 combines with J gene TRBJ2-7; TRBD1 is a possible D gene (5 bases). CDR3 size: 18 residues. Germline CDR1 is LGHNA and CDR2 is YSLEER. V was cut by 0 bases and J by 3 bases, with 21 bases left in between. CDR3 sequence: CASSQDTSRTDKSYEQYF. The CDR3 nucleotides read TGCGCCAGCAGCCAAGATACCTCTAGGACGGACAAAAGCTACGAGCAGTACTTC.

The CDR3 region is CASSHPDGVTQYF. The CDR3 DNA is TGCGCCAGCAGCCATCCCGACGGGGTAACGCAGTATTTT. The chain uses TRBV4-3 and TRBJ2-3, with D maybe TRBD2 (5 bases). The CDR3 has 13 residues. The germline gives CDR1 LGHNA, CDR2 YSLEER. Deletions cut 3 bases from V and 9 bases from J, with 13 bases between.

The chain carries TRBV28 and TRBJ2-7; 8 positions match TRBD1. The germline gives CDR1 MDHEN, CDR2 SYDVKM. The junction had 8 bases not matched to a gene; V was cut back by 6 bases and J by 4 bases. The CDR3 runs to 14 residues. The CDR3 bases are TGTGCCAGCAGGGTCCCGGGACAGGTTTACGAGCAGTACTTC. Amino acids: CASRVPGQVYEQYF.

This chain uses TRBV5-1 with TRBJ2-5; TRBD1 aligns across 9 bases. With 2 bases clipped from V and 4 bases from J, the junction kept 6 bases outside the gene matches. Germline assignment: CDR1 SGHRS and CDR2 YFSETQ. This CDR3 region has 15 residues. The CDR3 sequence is CASSLPGQGAETQYF. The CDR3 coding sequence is TGCGCCAGCAGCTTACCGGGACAGGGAGCAGAGACCCAGTACTTC.

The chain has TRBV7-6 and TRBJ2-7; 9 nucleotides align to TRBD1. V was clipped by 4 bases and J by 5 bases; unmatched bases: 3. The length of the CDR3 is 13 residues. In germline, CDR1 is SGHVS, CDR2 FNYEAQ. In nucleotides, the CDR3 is TGTGCCAGCAGCTGGGACAGGGAGGACGAGCAGTACTTC. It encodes CASSWDREDEQYF.

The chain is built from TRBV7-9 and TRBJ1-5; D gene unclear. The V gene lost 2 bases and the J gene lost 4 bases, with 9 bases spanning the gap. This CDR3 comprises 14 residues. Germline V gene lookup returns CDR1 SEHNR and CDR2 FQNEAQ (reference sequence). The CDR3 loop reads CASSLSITNQPQHF. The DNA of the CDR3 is TGTGCCAGCAGCTTAAGTATCACTAATCAGCCCCAGCATTTT. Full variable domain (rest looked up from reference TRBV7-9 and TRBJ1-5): DTGVSQNPRHKITKRGQNVTFRCDPISEHNRLYWYRQTLGQGPEFLTYFQNEAQLEKSRLLSDRFSAERPKGSFSTLEIQRTEQGDSAMYLCASSLSITNQPQHFGDGTRLSIL.

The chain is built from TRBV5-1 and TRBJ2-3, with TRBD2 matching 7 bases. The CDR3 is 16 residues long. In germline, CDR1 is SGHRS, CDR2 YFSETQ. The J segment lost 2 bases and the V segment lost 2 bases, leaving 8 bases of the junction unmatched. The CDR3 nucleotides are TGCGCCAGCAGCTTTTCTCTTAGCGGGTACACAGATACGCAGTATTTT. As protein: CASSFSLSGYTDTQYF. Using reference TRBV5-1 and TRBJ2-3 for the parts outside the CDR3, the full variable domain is KAGVTQTPRYLIKTRGQQVTLSCSPISGHRSVSWYQQTPGQGLQFLFEYFSETQRNKGNFPGRFSGRQFSNSRSEMNVSTLELGDSALYLCASSFSLSGYTDTQYFGPGTRLTVL.

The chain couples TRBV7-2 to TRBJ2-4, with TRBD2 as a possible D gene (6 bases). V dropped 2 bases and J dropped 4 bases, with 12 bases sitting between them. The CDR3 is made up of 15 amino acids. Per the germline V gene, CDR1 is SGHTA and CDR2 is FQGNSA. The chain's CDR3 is CASSLWAGGKNIQYF. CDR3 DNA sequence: TGTGCCAGCAGCTTATGGGCCGGGGGTAAAAACATTCAGTACTTC. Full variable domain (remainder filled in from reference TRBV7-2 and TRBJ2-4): GAGVSQSPSNKVTEKGKDVELRCDPISGHTALYWYRQSLGQGLEFLIYFQGNSAPDKSGLPSDRFSAERTGGSVSTLTIQRTQQEDSAVYLCASSLWAGGKNIQYFGAGTRLSVL.

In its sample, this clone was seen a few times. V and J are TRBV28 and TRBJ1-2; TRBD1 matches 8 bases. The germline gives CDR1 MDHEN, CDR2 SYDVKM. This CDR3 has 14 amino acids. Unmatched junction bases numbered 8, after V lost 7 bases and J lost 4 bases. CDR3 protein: CASNLRQGAYGYTF. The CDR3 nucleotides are TGTGCCAGCAACCTGAGGCAGGGGGCCTATGGCTACACCTTC.

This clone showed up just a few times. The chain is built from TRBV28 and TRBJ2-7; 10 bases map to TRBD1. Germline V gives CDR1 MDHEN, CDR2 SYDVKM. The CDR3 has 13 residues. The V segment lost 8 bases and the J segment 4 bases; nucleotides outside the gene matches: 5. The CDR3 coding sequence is TGTGCCAGCCGGGACAGGGGAAAGTACGAGCAGTACTTC. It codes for CASRDRGKYEQYF.

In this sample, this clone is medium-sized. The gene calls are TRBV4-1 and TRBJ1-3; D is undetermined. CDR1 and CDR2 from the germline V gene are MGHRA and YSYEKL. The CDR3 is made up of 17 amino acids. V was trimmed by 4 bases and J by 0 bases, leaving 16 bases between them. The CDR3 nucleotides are TGCGCCAGCAGCCGGCCGGGAGCAGACATCTCTGGAAACACCATATATTTT. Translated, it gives CASSRPGADISGNTIYF.

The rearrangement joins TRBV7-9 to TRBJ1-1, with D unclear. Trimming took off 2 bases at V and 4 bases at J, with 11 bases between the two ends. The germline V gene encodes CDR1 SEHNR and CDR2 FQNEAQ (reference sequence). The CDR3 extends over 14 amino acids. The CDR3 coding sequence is TGTGCCAGCAGCTTAATTCTTCAGGTCACTGAAGCTTTCTTT. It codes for CASSLILQVTEAFF.

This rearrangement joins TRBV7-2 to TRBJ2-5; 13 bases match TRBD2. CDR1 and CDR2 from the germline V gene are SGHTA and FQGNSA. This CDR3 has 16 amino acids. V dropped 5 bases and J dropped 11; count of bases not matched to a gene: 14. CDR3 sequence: CASSLRTSGGGLGQYF. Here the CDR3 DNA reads TGTGCCAGCAGCCTCCGGACTAGCGGGGGCGGCCTCGGGCAGTACTTC.

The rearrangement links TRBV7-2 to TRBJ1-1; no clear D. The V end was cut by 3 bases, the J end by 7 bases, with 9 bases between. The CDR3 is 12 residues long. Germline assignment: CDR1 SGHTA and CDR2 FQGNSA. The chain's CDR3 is CASSFSNVEAFF. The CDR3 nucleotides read TGTGCCAGCAGCTTTTCTAATGTTGAAGCTTTCTTT.